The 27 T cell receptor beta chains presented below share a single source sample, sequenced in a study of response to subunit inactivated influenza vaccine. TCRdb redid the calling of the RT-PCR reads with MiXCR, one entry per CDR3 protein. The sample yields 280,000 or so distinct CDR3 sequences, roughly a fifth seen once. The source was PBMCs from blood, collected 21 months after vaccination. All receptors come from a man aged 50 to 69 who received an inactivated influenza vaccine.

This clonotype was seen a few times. As DNA, the CDR3 is TGTGCCAGCAGCTTAGGGCTGAAGCCCCAGCATTTT. Encoded protein: CASSLGLKPQHF. The V gene is TRBV7-2, the J gene TRBJ1-5; no definite D call. The V gene's germline CDR1 is SGHTA and CDR2 FQGNSA. Trimming removed 1 base at V and 8 bases at J, with 6 bases between. CDR3 length equals 12 residues.

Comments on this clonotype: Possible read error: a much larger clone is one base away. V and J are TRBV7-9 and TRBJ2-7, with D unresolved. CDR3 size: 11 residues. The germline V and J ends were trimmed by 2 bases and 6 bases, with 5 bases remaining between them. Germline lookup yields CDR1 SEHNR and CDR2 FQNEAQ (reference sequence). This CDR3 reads CASSLWGEQYF. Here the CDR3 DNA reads TGTGCCAGCAGCTTATGGGGCGAGCAGTACTTC.

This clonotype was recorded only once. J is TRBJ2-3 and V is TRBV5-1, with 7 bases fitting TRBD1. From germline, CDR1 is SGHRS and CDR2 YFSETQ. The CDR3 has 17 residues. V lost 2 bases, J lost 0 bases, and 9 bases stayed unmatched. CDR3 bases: TGCGCCAGCAGCTTCGAACCGGGACAGAGGAGCACAGATACGCAGTATTTT. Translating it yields CASSFEPGQRSTDTQYF. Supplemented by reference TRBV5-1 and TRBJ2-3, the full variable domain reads KAGVTQTPRYLIKTRGQQVTLSCSPISGHRSVSWYQQTPGQGLQFLFEYFSETQRNKGNFPGRFSGRQFSNSRSEMNVSTLELGDSALYLCASSFEPGQRSTDTQYFGPGTRLTVL.

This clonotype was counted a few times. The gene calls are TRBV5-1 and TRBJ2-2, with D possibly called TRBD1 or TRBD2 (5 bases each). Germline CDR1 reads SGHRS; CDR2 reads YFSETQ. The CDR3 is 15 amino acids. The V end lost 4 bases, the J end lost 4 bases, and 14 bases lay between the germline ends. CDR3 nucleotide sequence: TGCGCCAGCAGCATGGGACCTAGGGGCACCGGGGAGCTGTTTTTT. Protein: CASSMGPRGTGELFF.

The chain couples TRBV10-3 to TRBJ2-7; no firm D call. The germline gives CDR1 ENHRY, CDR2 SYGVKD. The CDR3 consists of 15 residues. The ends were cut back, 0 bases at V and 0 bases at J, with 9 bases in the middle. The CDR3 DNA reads TGTGCCATCAGTGAGTCTGCCGGTAGCTCCTACGAGCAGTACTTC. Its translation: CAISESAGSSYEQYF.

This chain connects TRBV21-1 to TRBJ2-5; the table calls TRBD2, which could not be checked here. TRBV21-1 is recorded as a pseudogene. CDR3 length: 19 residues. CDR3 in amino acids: CASSKGKRLAGAEQETQYF. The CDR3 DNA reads TGTGCCAGCAGCAAAGGAAAAAGACTAGCGGGAGCTGAACAAGAGACCCAGTACTTC.

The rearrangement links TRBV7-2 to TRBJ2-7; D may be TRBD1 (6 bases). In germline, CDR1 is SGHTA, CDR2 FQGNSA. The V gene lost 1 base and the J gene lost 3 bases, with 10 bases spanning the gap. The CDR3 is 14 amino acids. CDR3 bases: TGTGCCAGCAGCTTAGTAGTAGGGGGCTACGAGCAGTACTTC. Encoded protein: CASSLVVGGYEQYF. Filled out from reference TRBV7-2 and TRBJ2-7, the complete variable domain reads GAGVSQSPSNKVTEKGKDVELRCDPISGHTALYWYRQSLGQGLEFLIYFQGNSAPDKSGLPSDRFSAERTGGSVSTLTIQRTQQEDSAVYLCASSLVVGGYEQYFGPGTRLTVT.

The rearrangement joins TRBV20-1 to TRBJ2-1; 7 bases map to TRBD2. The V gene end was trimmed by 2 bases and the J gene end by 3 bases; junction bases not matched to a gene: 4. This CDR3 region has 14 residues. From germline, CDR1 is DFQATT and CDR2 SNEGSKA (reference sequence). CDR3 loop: CSARPREYYNEQFF. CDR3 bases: TGCAGTGCTAGACCGCGGGAGTACTACAATGAGCAGTTCTTC.

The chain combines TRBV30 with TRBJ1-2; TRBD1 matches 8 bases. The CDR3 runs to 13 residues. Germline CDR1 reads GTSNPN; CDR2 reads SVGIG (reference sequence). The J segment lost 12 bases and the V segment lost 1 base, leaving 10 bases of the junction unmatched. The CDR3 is CAWSAGQGRKNTF. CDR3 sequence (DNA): TGTGCCTGGAGTGCAGGACAGGGACGGAAGAACACCTTC.

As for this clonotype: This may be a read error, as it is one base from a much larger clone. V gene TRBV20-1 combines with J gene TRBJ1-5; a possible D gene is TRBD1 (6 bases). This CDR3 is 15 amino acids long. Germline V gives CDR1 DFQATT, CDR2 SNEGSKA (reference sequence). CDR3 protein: CSARVQGNSNQPEHF. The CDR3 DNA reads TGCAGTGCTAGAGTTCAGGGGAATAGCAATCAGCCCGAGCATTTT.

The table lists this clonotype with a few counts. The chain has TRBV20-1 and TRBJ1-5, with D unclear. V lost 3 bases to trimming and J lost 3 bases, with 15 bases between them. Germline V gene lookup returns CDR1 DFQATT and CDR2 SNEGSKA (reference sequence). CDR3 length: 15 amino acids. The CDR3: CSARLGGRNNQPQHF. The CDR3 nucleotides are TGCAGTGCTAGGTTAGGCGGGAGGAACAATCAGCCCCAGCATTTT.

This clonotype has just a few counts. The DNA for the CDR3 is TGTGCCAGCACACTAAAGGGGGGATCTCGTGGCTACACCTTC. It is translated as CASTLKGGSRGYTF. The V call is TRBV3-1, the J call TRBJ1-2; D is perhaps TRBD1 (6 bases). This CDR3 spans 14 amino acids. Germline V gene lookup returns CDR1 LGHDT and CDR2 YNNKEL (reference sequence). V was shortened by 7 bases and J by 7 bases, with 19 bases between the two germline ends.

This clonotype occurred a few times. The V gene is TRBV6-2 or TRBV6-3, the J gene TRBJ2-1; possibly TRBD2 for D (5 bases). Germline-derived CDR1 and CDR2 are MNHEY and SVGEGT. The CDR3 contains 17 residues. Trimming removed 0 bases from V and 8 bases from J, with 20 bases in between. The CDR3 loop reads CASSYSRVFGSVYEQFF. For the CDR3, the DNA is TGTGCCAGCAGTTACTCGAGGGTTTTTGGGAGTGTTTATGAGCAGTTCTTC.

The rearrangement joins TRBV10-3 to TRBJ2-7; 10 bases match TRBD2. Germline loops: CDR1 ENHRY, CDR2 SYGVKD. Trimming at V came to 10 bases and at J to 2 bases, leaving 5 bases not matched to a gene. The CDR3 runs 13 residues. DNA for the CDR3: TGTGCCACGTTAGCGGGAGGTCCCTACGAGCAGTACTTC. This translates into CATLAGGPYEQYF.

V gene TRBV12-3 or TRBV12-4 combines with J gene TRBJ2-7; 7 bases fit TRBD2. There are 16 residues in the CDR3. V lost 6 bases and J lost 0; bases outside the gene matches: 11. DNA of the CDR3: TGTGCCAGCAGCCGGATTGATGGCGGGAGCTCCTACGAGCAGTACTTC. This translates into CASSRIDGGSSYEQYF.

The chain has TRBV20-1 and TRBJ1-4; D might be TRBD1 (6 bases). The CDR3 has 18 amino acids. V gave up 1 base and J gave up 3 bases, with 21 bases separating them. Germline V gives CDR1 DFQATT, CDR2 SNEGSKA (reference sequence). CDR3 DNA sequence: TGCAGTGCTAGAGTCGAAGGGGGACACGCCGGAGCTAATGAAAAACTGTTTTTT. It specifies CSARVEGGHAGANEKLFF.

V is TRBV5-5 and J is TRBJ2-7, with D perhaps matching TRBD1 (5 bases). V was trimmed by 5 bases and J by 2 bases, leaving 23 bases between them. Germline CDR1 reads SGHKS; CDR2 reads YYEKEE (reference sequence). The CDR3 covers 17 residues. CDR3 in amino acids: CASSSPLIDSAPYEQYF. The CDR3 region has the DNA TGTGCCAGCAGTTCTCCACTCATAGACAGCGCTCCCTACGAGCAGTACTTC.

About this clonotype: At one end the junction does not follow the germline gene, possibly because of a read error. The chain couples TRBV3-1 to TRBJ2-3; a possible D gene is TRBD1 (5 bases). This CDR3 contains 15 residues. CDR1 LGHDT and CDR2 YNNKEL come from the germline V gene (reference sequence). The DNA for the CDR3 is TGTGCCGGCAGCCCATCTAGGGGTTTGTCAGATACGCAGTATTTT. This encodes CAGSPSRGLSDTQYF.

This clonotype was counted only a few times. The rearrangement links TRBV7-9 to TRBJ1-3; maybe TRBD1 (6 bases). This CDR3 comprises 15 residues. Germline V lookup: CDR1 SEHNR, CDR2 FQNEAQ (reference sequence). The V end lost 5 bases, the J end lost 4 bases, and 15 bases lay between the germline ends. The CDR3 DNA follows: TGTGCCAGCAGCCCCCCCACAGGGCTGGGAAACACCATATATTTT. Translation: CASSPPTGLGNTIYF.

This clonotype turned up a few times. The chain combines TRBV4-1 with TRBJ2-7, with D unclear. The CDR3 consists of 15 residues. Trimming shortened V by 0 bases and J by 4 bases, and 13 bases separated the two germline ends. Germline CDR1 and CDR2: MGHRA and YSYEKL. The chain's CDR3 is CASSQEGFPSYEQYF. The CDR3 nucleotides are TGCGCCAGCAGCCAAGAAGGGTTCCCTTCTTACGAGCAGTACTTC.

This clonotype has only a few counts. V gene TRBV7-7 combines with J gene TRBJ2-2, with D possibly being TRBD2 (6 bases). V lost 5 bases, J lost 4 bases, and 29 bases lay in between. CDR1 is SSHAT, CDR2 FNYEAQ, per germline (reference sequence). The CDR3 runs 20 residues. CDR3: CASSPNTQRGLTQGTGELFF. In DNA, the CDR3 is TGTGCCAGCAGCCCGAACACCCAAAGGGGACTTACCCAGGGCACCGGGGAGCTGTTTTTT.

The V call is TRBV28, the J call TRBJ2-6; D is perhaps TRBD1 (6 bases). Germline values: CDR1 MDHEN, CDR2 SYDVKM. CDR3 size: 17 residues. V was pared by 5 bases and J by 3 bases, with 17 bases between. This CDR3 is CASSDTYRVGGANVLTF. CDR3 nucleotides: TGTGCCAGCAGTGATACTTACAGGGTCGGTGGGGCCAACGTCCTGACTTTC.

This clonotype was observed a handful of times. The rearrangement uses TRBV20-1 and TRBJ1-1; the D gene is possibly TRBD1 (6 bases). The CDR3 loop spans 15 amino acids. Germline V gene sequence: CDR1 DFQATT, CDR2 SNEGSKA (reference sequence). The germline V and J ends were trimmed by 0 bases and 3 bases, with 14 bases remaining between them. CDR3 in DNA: TGCAGTGCTAGAGATCGGCGGGGGGCGGACACTGAAGCTTTCTTT. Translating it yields CSARDRRGADTEAFF.

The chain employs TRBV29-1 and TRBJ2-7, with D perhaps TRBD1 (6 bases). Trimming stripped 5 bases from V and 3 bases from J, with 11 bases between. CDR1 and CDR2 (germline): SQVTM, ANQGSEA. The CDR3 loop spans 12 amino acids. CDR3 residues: CSVRTEDYEQYF. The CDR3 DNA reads TGCAGCGTTAGGACAGAAGACTACGAGCAGTACTTC.

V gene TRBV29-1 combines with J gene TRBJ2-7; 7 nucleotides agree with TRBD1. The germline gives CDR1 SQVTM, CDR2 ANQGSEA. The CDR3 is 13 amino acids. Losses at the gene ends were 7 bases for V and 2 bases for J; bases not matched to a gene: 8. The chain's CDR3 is CSAKTGPTYEQYF. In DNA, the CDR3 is TGCAGCGCGAAGACAGGGCCGACCTACGAGCAGTACTTC.

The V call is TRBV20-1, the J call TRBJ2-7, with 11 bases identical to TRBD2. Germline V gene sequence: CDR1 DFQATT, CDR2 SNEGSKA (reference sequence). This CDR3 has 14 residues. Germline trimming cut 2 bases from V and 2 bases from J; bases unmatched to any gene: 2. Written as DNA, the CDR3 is TGCAGTGCTAGAACTAGCGGGGGAGCCTACGAGCAGTACTTC. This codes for CSARTSGGAYEQYF.

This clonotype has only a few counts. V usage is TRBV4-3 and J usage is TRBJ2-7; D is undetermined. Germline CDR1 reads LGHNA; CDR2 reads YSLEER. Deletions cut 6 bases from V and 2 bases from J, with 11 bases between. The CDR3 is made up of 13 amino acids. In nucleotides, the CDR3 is TGCGCCAGCAGTAGTGGCAGTACCTACGAGCAGTACTTC. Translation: CASSSGSTYEQYF.